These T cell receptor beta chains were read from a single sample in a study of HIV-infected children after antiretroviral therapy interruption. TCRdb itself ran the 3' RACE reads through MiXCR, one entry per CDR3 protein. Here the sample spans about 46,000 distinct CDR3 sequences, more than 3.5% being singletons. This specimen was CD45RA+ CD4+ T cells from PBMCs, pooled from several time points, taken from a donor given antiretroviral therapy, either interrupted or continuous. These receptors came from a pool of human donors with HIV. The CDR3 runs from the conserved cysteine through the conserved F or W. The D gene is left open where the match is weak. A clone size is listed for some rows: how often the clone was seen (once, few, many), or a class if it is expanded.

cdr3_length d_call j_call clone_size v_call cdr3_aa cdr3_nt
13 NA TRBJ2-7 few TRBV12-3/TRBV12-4 CASSFNQGGEQYF TGTGCCAGCAGTTTTAATCAGGGAGGCGAGCAGTACTTC
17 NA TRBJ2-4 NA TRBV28 CASSLSGTGLAKNIQYF TGTGCCAGCAGTTTGAGCGGGACAGGTCTAGCCAAAAACATTCAGTACTTC
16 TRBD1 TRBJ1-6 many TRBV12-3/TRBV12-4 CASRVSDRGNNSPLHF TGTGCCAGCAGGGTCAGTGACAGGGGTAACAATTCACCCCTCCACTTT
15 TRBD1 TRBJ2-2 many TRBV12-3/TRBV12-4 CASRMGQFDTGELFF TGTGCCAGCAGAATGGGACAGTTCGACACCGGGGAGCTGTTTTTT
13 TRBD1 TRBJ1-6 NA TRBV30 CALQGSPNSPLHF TGTGCCTTACAGGGGTCACCGAATTCACCCCTCCACTTT
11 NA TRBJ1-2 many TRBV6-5 CASSYGGGYTF TGTGCCAGCAGTTACGGGGGCGGCTACACCTTC
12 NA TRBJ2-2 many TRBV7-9 CASSPNSGELFF TGTGCCAGCAGCCCAAACAGCGGGGAGCTGTTTTTT
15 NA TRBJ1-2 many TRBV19 CASSMIDKKNYGYTF TGTGCCAGTAGTATGATAGACAAGAAGAACTATGGCTACACCTTC
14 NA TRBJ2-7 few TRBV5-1 CASSLAAGSYEQYF TGCGCCAGCAGCTTGGCGGCGGGCTCCTACGAGCAGTACTTC
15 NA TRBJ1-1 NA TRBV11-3 CASSQSGQRNTEAFF TGTGCCAGCAGCCAATCCGGACAGAGGAACACTGAAGCTTTCTTT
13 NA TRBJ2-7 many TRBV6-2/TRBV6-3 CASSYDPRYEQYF TGTGCCAGCAGTTACGACCCTCGATACGAGCAGTACTTC
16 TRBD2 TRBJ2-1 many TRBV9 CASSVLSSGGPNEQFF TGTGCCAGCAGCGTGTTATCCAGCGGGGGCCCGAATGAGCAGTTCTTC
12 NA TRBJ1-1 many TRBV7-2 CASSLAWGDAFF TGTGCCAGCAGCTTAGCGTGGGGGGATGCTTTCTTT
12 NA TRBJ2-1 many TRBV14 CASSKLGGEQFF TGTGCCAGCAGCAAATTGGGGGGTGAGCAGTTCTTC
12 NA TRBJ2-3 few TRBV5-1 CASSQQGDTQYF TGCGCCAGCAGTCAACAGGGAGATACGCAGTATTTT
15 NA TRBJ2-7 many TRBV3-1 CASSQFRDTIYEQYF TGTGCCAGCAGCCAATTCCGGGACACTATCTACGAGCAGTACTTC
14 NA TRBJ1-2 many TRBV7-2 CASSLGQRSYGYTF TGTGCCAGCAGCTTGGGCCAGAGGAGCTATGGCTACACCTTC
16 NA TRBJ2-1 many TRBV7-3 CASSTKQGVSYNEQFF TGTGCCAGCAGCACCAAACAGGGAGTCTCCTACAATGAGCAGTTCTTC
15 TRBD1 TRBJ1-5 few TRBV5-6 CASSSGQGINQPQHF TGTGCCAGCAGCTCCGGACAGGGGATCAATCAGCCCCAGCATTTT
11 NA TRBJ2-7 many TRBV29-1 CSAQRATEQYF TGCAGCGCCCAACGCGCTACGGAGCAGTACTTC
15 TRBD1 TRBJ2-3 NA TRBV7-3 CASSSGQGPTDTQYF TGTGCCAGCAGCTCTGGACAGGGACCCACAGATACGCAGTATTTT
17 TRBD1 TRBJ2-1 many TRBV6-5 CASSYDRGADSYNEQFF TGTGCCAGCAGTTACGACAGGGGAGCGGACTCCTACAATGAGCAGTTCTTC
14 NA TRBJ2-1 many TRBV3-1 CASSTPPSLNEQFF TGTGCCAGCAGCACTCCTCCGAGTCTAAATGAGCAGTTCTTC
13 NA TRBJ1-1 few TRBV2 CASVGGWNTEAFF TGTGCCAGCGTCGGGGGGTGGAACACTGAAGCTTTCTTT
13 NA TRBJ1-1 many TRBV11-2 CASSWSGNTEAFF TGTGCCAGCAGCTGGTCCGGAAACACTGAAGCTTTCTTT
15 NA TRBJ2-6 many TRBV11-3 CASSSRTSGANVLTF TGTGCCAGCAGCTCCCGCACCTCTGGGGCCAACGTCCTGACTTTC
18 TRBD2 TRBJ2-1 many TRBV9 CASSFRFLTSGAYNEQFF TGTGCCAGCAGCTTCCGATTCCTGACTAGCGGGGCCTACAATGAGCAGTTCTTC
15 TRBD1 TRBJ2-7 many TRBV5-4 CASSSTGTGVNEQYF TGTGCCAGCAGCTCTACCGGGACAGGGGTCAACGAGCAGTACTTC
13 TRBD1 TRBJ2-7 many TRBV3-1 CASSPGQPYEQYF TGTGCCAGCAGCCCGGGACAGCCCTACGAGCAGTACTTC
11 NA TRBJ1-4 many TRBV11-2 CASSLREKLFF TGTGCCAGCAGCTTACGTGAAAAACTGTTTTTT
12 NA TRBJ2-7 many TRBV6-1 CASKSRGGEQYF TGTGCCAGCAAGTCGCGAGGGGGCGAGCAGTACTTC
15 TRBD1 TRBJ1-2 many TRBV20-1 CSAISGDRGVHGYTF TGCAGTGCCATCTCCGGGGACAGGGGGGTTCATGGCTACACCTTC
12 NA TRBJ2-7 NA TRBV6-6 CASSYVGHEQYF TGTGCCAGCAGTTACGTGGGCCACGAGCAGTACTTC
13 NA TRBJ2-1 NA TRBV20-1 CSAIHPGWIEQFF TGCAGTGCCATCCACCCCGGATGGATTGAGCAGTTCTTC
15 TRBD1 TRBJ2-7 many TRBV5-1 CASSSGTGVSGEQYF TGCGCCAGCAGCTCTGGGACAGGGGTTTCTGGCGAGCAGTACTTC
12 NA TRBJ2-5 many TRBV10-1 CASSESSETQYF TGCGCCAGCAGTGAGTCGTCAGAGACCCAGTACTTC
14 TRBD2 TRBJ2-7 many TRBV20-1 CSAKLAGGLYEQYF TGCAGTGCCAAACTAGCGGGGGGATTATACGAGCAGTACTTC
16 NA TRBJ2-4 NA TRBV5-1 CASSSRTLGTKNIQYF TGTGCCAGCAGCTCAAGGACGCTCGGGACCAAAAACATTCAGTACTTC
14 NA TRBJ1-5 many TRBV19 CASSSHGSNQPQHF TGTGCCAGTAGTTCACACGGTAGCAATCAGCCCCAGCATTTT
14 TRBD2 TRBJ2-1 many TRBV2 CASRGLAAYNEQFF TGTGCCAGCAGGGGGCTAGCGGCCTACAATGAGCAGTTCTTC
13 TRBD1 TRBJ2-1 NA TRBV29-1 CSGSGTAYNEQFF TGCAGCGGCTCAGGGACAGCATACAATGAGCAGTTCTTC
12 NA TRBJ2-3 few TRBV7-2 CASSLGLATQYF TGTGCCAGCAGCTTGGGGCTAGCAACGCAGTATTTT
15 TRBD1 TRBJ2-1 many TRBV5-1 CASSHGDREVNEQFF TGCGCCAGCAGCCACGGGGACAGGGAGGTCAATGAGCAGTTCTTC
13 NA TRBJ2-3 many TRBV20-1 CSAAPSPEGTQYF TGCAGTGCTGCCCCGTCGCCTGAAGGTACGCAGTATTTT
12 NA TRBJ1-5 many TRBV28 CASSPLNQPQHF TGTGCCAGCAGCCCTCTAAATCAGCCCCAGCATTTT
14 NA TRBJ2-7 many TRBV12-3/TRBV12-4 CASSSQAASYEQYF TGTGCCAGCAGTTCGCAGGCCGCCTCCTACGAGCAGTACTTC
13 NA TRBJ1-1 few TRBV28 CASRRGTNTEAFF TGTGCCAGCAGGCGTGGGACCAACACTGAAGCTTTCTTT
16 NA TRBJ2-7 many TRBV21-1 CASSKGKTSGIYEQYF TGTGCCAGCAGCAAAGGGAAGACTAGCGGGATCTACGAGCAGTACTTC